Following are 18 T cell receptor beta chains from one sample sequenced in a study of control samples from healthy donors and cancer patients. The protocol was immunoSEQ multiplex PCR, while the TCRdb copy is restricted to in-frame clones and leaves out a portion. The table has approximately 53,000 clones, 85% to 95% seen once; the top ten hold roughly 0.91%. Sequenced: PBMCs. These receptors were taken from a man aged 30 to 45 with colorectal cancer.

This chain links TRBV3-1 (or the pseudogene TRBV3-2) with TRBJ2-6; 7 nucleotides agree with TRBD1. V was pared by 3 bases and J by 2 bases, with 4 bases of the junction left unmatched. This CDR3 is 16 amino acids long. Germline CDR1 is LGHDT and CDR2 is YNNKEL (reference sequence). CDR3 coding DNA: TGTGCCAGCAGCCACAACAGGGGAGCTGGGGCCAACGTCCTGACTTTC. Translated, it gives CASSHNRGAGANVLTF.

This sequence joins TRBV6-2 or TRBV6-3 and TRBJ1-5; D gene ambiguous. V was clipped by 2 bases and J by 0 bases, with 5 bases between them. Germline V gene lookup returns CDR1 MNHEY and CDR2 SVGEGT. The CDR3 length is 14 residues. CDR3 bases: TGTGCCAGCAGTTACAGGCCTAGCAATCAGCCCCAGCATTTT. This encodes CASSYRPSNQPQHF.

The chain couples TRBV7-2 to TRBJ1-4; D gene unclear. Germline loops: CDR1 SGHTA, CDR2 FQGNSA. Trimming removed 3 bases at V and 4 bases at J, with 9 bases between. The CDR3 runs 14 residues. Here the CDR3 DNA reads TGTGCCAGCAGCTTGGATTTATTTAATGAAAAACTGTTTTTT. The encoded protein is CASSLDLFNEKLFF.

The chain combines TRBV10-1 with TRBJ1-3; D gene uncertain. This CDR3 region has 14 residues. Trimming cost V 0 bases and J 2 bases, with 5 bases left between them. Looked up from germline, CDR1 is WNHNN and CDR2 is SYGVQD (reference sequence). The CDR3 reads CASSESGTGNTIYF. CDR3 coding DNA: TGCGCCAGCAGTGAGTCAGGCACTGGAAACACCATATATTTT.

The chain joins TRBV5-4 to TRBJ1-2; D is uncertain. Germline V lookup: CDR1 SGHNT, CDR2 YYREEE (reference sequence). V was trimmed by 4 bases and J by 8 bases, leaving 12 bases between them. The CDR3 sequence is 12 residues long. The CDR3 reads CASSTSERGYTF. CDR3 coding DNA: TGTGCCAGCAGCACATCCGAGAGAGGCTACACCTTC. The entire variable domain, with the rest obtained from reference TRBV5-4 and TRBJ1-2, is as follows: ETGVTQSPTHLIKTRGQQVTLRCSSQSGHNTVSWYQQALGQGPQFIFQYYREEENGRGNFPPRFSGLQFPNYSSELNVNALELDDSALYLCASSTSERGYTFGSGTRLTVV.

The V gene is TRBV19, the J gene TRBJ1-1; maybe TRBD1 (5 bases). Germline assignment: CDR1 LNHDA and CDR2 SQIVND (reference sequence). The germline V and J ends were trimmed by 3 bases and 6 bases, with 14 bases remaining between them. This CDR3 comprises 14 residues. CDR3 nucleotide sequence: TGTGCCAGTAGTATTGGCAGGGAAATCCCTGAAGCTTTCTTT. Its protein product is CASSIGREIPEAFF.

This chain uses TRBV6-2 or TRBV6-3 with TRBJ2-1; no firm D call. With 0 bases removed from V and 13 bases from J, the gap between germline ends came to 10 bases. The CDR3 totals 12 residues. The germline V gene encodes CDR1 MNHEY and CDR2 SVGEGT. CDR3 nucleotide sequence: TGTGCCAGCAGTTACTCTCCGAGGCGACAGTTCTTC. Protein product: CASSYSPRRQFF.

CDR3 DNA: TGTGCCAGCAGGTCGGGACAGGGCTACGAGCAGTACTTC. This sequence encodes CASRSGQGYEQYF. The V call is TRBV6-6, the J call TRBJ2-7, with 9 positions matching TRBD1. This CDR3 region has 13 residues. CDR1 is MNHNY and CDR2 is SVGAGI in the germline V gene (reference sequence). With 6 bases clipped from V and 3 bases from J, the junction kept 3 bases outside the gene matches.

The chain carries TRBV6-1 and TRBJ2-7; 7 positions agree with TRBD1. Losses at the gene ends were 3 bases for V and 2 bases for J; bases not matched to a gene: 7. CDR3 length equals 15 residues. Per the germline V gene, CDR1 is MNHNS and CDR2 is SASEGT. The CDR3 DNA follows: TGTGCCAGCAGTGATCGGGACAGTTTTACCTACGAGCAGTACGTC. This gives the protein CASSDRDSFTYEQYV.

The rearrangement uses TRBV5-4 and TRBJ1-2; 8 nucleotides align to TRBD1. CDR1 and CDR2 (germline): SGHNT, YYREEE (reference sequence). This CDR3 is built from 17 residues. The ends lost 2 bases at V and 0 bases at J; junction bases unmatched: 9. The CDR3 DNA follows: TGTGCCAGCAGCTTCCTGGGGACAGGTTTAGCTAACTATGGCTACACCTTC. Residues: CASSFLGTGLANYGYTF.

In this sample, this clone turned up a few times. V gene TRBV6-2 or TRBV6-3 combines with J gene TRBJ2-7, with D unclear. This CDR3 is built from 15 residues. With 2 bases removed from V and 0 bases from J, the gap between germline ends came to 11 bases. Germline V gene sequence: CDR1 MNHEY, CDR2 SVGEGT. The CDR3 nucleotides read TGTGCCAGCAGTTACCTAGAAAGGGTCTCCTACGAGCAGTACTTC. Translated, it gives CASSYLERVSYEQYF.

The rearrangement links TRBV5-8 to TRBJ1-4, with a weak D call TRBD1 (6 bases). Germline V gene data show CDR1 as SGHTS and CDR2 as YDEGEE. The CDR3 is 17 amino acids. Trimming cost V 4 bases and J 4 bases, with 20 bases left between them. The CDR3 here is CASSEYYRVVGNEKLFF. CDR3 in DNA: TGTGCCAGCAGCGAGTACTACAGGGTTGTGGGTAATGAAAAACTGTTTTTT.

The chain carries TRBV5-1 and TRBJ2-1, with D perhaps matching TRBD1 (6 bases). The CDR3 spans 15 residues. CDR1 and CDR2 (germline): SGHRS, YFSETQ. V lost 1 base and J 3 bases, leaving 11 bases between the germline ends. Written as DNA, the CDR3 is TGCGCCAGCAGCTTGAACAGGGCCCTCTACAATGAGCAGTTCTTC. Amino acids: CASSLNRALYNEQFF.

The V call is TRBV24-1, the J call TRBJ2-5; either TRBD1 or TRBD2 may supply D (6 bases each). The ends were cut back, 6 bases at V and 1 base at J, with 17 bases in the middle. The CDR3 sequence is 16 residues long. CDR1 is KGHDR, CDR2 SFDVKD, per germline. This chain's CDR3 is CATSSGGQGTQETQYF. As DNA, the CDR3 is TGTGCCACCAGTTCTGGGGGGCAGGGCACCCAAGAGACCCAGTACTTC.

The chain has TRBV3-1 (or the pseudogene TRBV3-2) and TRBJ2-1, with 9 bases identical to TRBD2. CDR3 length equals 18 residues. Germline loops: CDR1 LGHDT, CDR2 YNNKEL (reference sequence). V lost 1 base and J lost 2; bases outside the gene matches: 9. The CDR3 bases are TGTGCCAGCAGCCAAGGGTGGTCTAGCGGGGATACCTACAATGAGCAGTTCTTC. Protein sequence: CASSQGWSSGDTYNEQFF.

The CDR3, as DNA: TGTGCCAGCAGTCACCGAACAGGGGGCGGAATGAACACTGAAGCTTTCTTT. This encodes CASSHRTGGGMNTEAFF. The chain couples TRBV6-6 to TRBJ1-1, with 9 nucleotides matching TRBD1. The V gene's germline CDR1 is MNHNY and CDR2 SVGAGI (reference sequence). Germline trimming cut 5 bases from V and 0 bases from J; bases unmatched to any gene: 10. The CDR3 covers 17 residues.

The chain couples TRBV9 to TRBJ2-1; 12 nucleotides line up with TRBD2. Per the germline V gene, CDR1 is SGDLS and CDR2 is YYNGEE. The CDR3 sequence is 16 residues long. V shed 3 bases and J 10 bases; nucleotides not matched to a gene: 11. This CDR3 is CASSAFSSGGAREQFF. The CDR3, as DNA: TGTGCCAGCAGCGCCTTTTCTAGCGGGGGGGCCAGGGAGCAGTTCTTC. Looking up the rest from reference TRBV9 and TRBJ2-1 gives the full variable domain: DSGVTQTPKHLITATGQRVTLRCSPRSGDLSVYWYQQSLDQGLQFLIQYYNGEERAKGNILERFSAQQFPDLHSELNLSSLELGDSALYFCASSAFSSGGAREQFFGPGTRLTVL.

The chain is built from TRBV4-3 and TRBJ2-7; 13 positions agree with TRBD2. J gave up 1 base and V 4 bases, and 16 bases lay outside the gene matches. The CDR3 extends over 20 amino acids. CDR1 and CDR2 from the germline V gene are LGHNA and YSLEER. CDR3 protein: CASSLSPGLAGTRESYEQYV. CDR3 nucleotide sequence: TGCGCCAGCAGCCTCTCCCCGGGACTAGCGGGGACCCGAGAATCCTACGAGCAGTACGTC.